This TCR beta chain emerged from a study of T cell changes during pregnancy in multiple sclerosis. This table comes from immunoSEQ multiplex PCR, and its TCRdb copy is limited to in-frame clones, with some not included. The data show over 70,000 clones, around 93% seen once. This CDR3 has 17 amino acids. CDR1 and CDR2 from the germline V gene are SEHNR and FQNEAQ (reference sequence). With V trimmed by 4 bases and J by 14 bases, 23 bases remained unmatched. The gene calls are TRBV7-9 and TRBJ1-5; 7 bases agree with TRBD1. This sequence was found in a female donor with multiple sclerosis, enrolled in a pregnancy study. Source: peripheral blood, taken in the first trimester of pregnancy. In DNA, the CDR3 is TGTGCCAGCAGCTCATGGGACGAGACAGGGCCTGTGGGGATGAAGCATTTT. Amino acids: CASSSWDETGPVGMKHF.